This passage covers 28 T cell receptor beta chains from one sample sequenced in a study of CXCR3-negative and CXCR3-positive naive CD8 T cells. Preparation of TRB cDNA libraries relied on 5' RACE carrying UMI labels. One entry per CDR3 protein, without DNA, is what TCRdb gives after re-calling the 5' RACE reads. This sample's clone table lists tens of thousands of distinct CDR3 sequences. Input material: naive CXCR3- CD8+ T cells from blood. Subset noted: CD45RO-CCR7+CD27+CD95- naive CD8+ T cells lacking CXCR3 (TNR3-). The receptors derive from a human donor in good health. Some clones in this sample may be carry-over from other donors' samples.

The chain links TRBV6-2 or TRBV6-3 to TRBJ2-1; no DNA is available, so the TRBD1 call from TCRdb remains unchecked. The germline gives CDR1 MNHEY, CDR2 SVGEGT. The CDR3 covers 17 residues. CDR3 residues: CASSYSVGTGDANEQFF.

V usage is TRBV12-3 or TRBV12-4 and J usage is TRBJ1-6; TCRdb's D gene call, TRBD1, goes unchecked for lack of DNA. The CDR3 is 14 amino acids. The chain's CDR3 is CASRPRDWDSPLHF.

The chain links TRBV5-1 to TRBJ1-5; TCRdb outputs TRBD1, but without DNA this stays unchecked. The CDR3 has 15 amino acids. Germline V CDR1 and CDR2: SGHRS, YFSETQ. The CDR3 loop is CASSLLGQANQPQHF.

This chain joins TRBV5-1 and TRBJ2-1; TCRdb selects TRBD1, and the lack of DNA leaves this call unchecked. The CDR3 spans 17 residues. CDR1 and CDR2 from the germline V gene are SGHRS and YFSETQ. The CDR3 here is CASTGDDIHSSYNEQFF.

The V call is TRBV7-8, the J call TRBJ2-5. CDR3 length equals 17 residues. The germline V gene has CDR1 SGHVS and CDR2 FQNEAQ. The CDR3 spells CASSFLVTFPNQETQYF.

The chain recombines TRBV7-6 with TRBJ2-2. The CDR3 length is 16 residues. Germline values: CDR1 SGHVS, CDR2 FNYEAQ. CDR3 protein: CASSRLGLGNTGELFF.

This chain uses TRBV19 with TRBJ1-2; TCRdb gives TRBD1 as the D gene, but with no DNA this cannot be confirmed. The CDR3 loop spans 12 amino acids. Germline V gives CDR1 LNHDA, CDR2 SQIVND (reference sequence). The chain's CDR3 is CASRRGLYGYTF.

Measured by frequency, this clonotype is medium-sized. The chain links TRBV12-3 or TRBV12-4 to TRBJ2-1; the D call of TRBD1 rests on TCRdb alone, since no DNA is present to check it. The CDR3 spans 16 residues. CDR3 protein: CASTTTGTGSYNEQFF.

The chain recombines TRBV29-1 with TRBJ1-5; TCRdb lists TRBD1, though no DNA is available to test this call. The CDR3 contains 14 residues. From germline, CDR1 is SQVTM and CDR2 ANQGSEA. The CDR3 protein is CSVEARGRNQPQHF.

This rearrangement joins TRBV28 to TRBJ2-1; the TCRdb call, TRBD1, lacks DNA for checking. This CDR3 has 15 residues. CDR1 is MDHEN, CDR2 SYDVKM, per germline. The CDR3 here is CASSLIWQGENEQFF. The full variable domain, with the rest looked up from reference TRBV28 and TRBJ2-1, is DVKVTQSSRYLVKRTGEKVFLECVQDMDHENMFWYRQDPGLGLRLIYFSYDVKMKEKGDIPEGYSVSREKKERFSLILESASTNQTSMYLCASSLIWQGENEQFFGPGTRLTVL.

The gene calls are TRBV7-9 and TRBJ2-1. From germline, CDR1 is SEHNR and CDR2 FQNEAQ (reference sequence). The CDR3 sequence is 11 residues long. CDR3 in amino acids: CASSHYNEQFF.

The chain has TRBV6-4 and TRBJ2-2; TCRdb reports TRBD1, a call that lacks DNA to check it against. Germline-derived CDR1 and CDR2 are MRHNA and SNTAGT. This CDR3 is 16 amino acids long. The CDR3: CASSDTGTANTGELFF.

The V gene is TRBV14, the J gene TRBJ2-3; the D call from TCRdb, TRBD2, cannot be confirmed without DNA. The CDR3 contains 16 residues. Germline loops: CDR1 SGHDN, CDR2 FVKESK. This chain's CDR3 is CASSQDASGGVDTQYF.

V gene TRBV6-2 or TRBV6-3 combines with J gene TRBJ2-7; the TRBD1 assignment by TCRdb is unverifiable without DNA. CDR3 size: 13 residues. CDR1 and CDR2 (germline): MNHEY, SVGEGT. Here the CDR3 reads CASTPPRAYEQYF.

The gene calls are TRBV4-3 and TRBJ2-3. The CDR3 extends over 17 amino acids. Germline V lookup: CDR1 LGHNA, CDR2 YSLEER. The CDR3 is CASSPTTDDPSTDTQYF.

The V gene is TRBV20-1, the J gene TRBJ1-1; absent DNA, TCRdb's TRBD1 call cannot be checked. This CDR3 has 12 residues. Looked up from germline, CDR1 is DFQATT and CDR2 is SNEGSKA (reference sequence). The CDR3 sequence is CSAWTGNTEAFF.

The chain recombines TRBV28 with TRBJ2-2; the TRBD1 assignment by TCRdb is unverifiable without DNA. The germline V gene has CDR1 MDHEN and CDR2 SYDVKM. CDR3 size: 18 residues. The CDR3 loop reads CASSDKFRMDRNTGELFF.

This chain links TRBV4-3 with TRBJ2-2. Germline CDR1 LGHNA, CDR2 YSLEER. CDR3 length: 17 amino acids. The CDR3 sequence is CASSQGLGDLGTGELFF.

The chain is built from TRBV7-9 and TRBJ2-7; TCRdb designates TRBD1, a call that cannot be tested without DNA. The CDR3 runs to 17 residues. Germline assignment: CDR1 SEHNR and CDR2 FQNEAQ (reference sequence). The CDR3 protein is CASSAVGQAAASYEQYF. Full variable domain (outside the CDR3, taken from reference TRBV7-9 and TRBJ2-7): DTGVSQNPRHKITKRGQNVTFRCDPISEHNRLYWYRQTLGQGPEFLTYFQNEAQLEKSRLLSDRFSAERPKGSFSTLEIQRTEQGDSAMYLCASSAVGQAAASYEQYFGPGTRLTVT.

The chain employs TRBV6-2 or TRBV6-3 and TRBJ2-7; no DNA is available, so the TRBD1 call from TCRdb remains unchecked. Germline V CDR1 and CDR2: MNHEY, SVGEGT. The CDR3 is 13 residues long. CDR3 region: CASGDRRNYEQYF.

The chain has TRBV4-3 and TRBJ1-1; TCRdb designates TRBD1, a call that cannot be tested without DNA. This CDR3 region has 15 residues. Germline-derived CDR1 and CDR2 are LGHNA and YSLEER. The CDR3 is CASSQGTGVSTEAFF.

The CDR3 region is CSVRGDREAGELFF. The V and J genes are TRBV29-1 and TRBJ2-2; TCRdb returns TRBD1, unconfirmable since there is no DNA. Germline values: CDR1 SQVTM, CDR2 ANQGSEA. CDR3 size: 14 residues.

The chain links TRBV5-1 to TRBJ2-7; TCRdb indicates TRBD1, and absent DNA this call remains unverified. The germline CDR1 and CDR2 sequences are SGHRS and YFSETQ. This CDR3 is built from 14 residues. The CDR3: CASSAGQDNYEQYF.

The chain couples TRBV7-3 to TRBJ1-5. This CDR3 is built from 14 residues. CDR1 and CDR2 (germline): SGHTA, FQGTGA. The CDR3 spells CASSSRLPYQPQHF.

The chain combines TRBV5-5 with TRBJ2-7. Germline lookup yields CDR1 SGHKS and CDR2 YYEKEE (reference sequence). This CDR3 region has 12 residues. The CDR3 loop reads CASSLEQSGQYF.

V and J are TRBV29-1 and TRBJ2-1; without DNA, the TCRdb call of TRBD1 cannot be checked. The CDR3 is 14 residues long. Per germline, CDR1 SQVTM and CDR2 ANQGSEA. CDR3: CSAPTGGYYDEQFF.

This rearrangement joins TRBV6-5 to TRBJ2-2. The CDR3 totals 13 residues. Germline values: CDR1 MNHEY, CDR2 SVGAGI. The CDR3 sequence: CASSFQVFGELFF.

J is TRBJ2-2 and V is TRBV5-4. This CDR3 is 16 amino acids long. Germline CDR1 is SGHNT and CDR2 is YYREEE (reference sequence). The CDR3 reads CASSLVWERNTGELFF.